This T cell receptor (beta chain) was captured by sequencing in a study of T cells in Graves' hyperthyroidism and ophthalmopathy. This clonotype was seen many times. Amplified TCR beta CDR3 regions derived from RNA transcripts. First-round RT-PCR with HTBI primers amplified the TCR CDR3 region. A single record per CDR3 protein comes from TCRdb applying MiXCR to the multiplex PCR reads. Among 600,000 to 700,000 distinct CDR3 sequences listed, approximately 42% were seen once. The TCR originated in an adult man with Graves' disease, either hyperthyroidism or ophthalmopathy (not recorded which). The sample taken for sequencing was peripheral blood or thyroid tissue (not recorded which).

CDR3 sequence reads: CASSPSHLGYTF. CDR3 nucleotides: TGTGCCAGCAGCCCCAGTCACCTCGGCTACACCTTC. The V and J genes are TRBV7-8 and TRBJ1-2, with no clear D. The CDR3 length is 12 residues. CDR1 SGHVS and CDR2 FQNEAQ come from the germline V gene. Trimming shortened V by 5 bases and J by 8 bases, and 12 bases separated the two germline ends. The variable domain in full, with the rest retrieved from reference TRBV7-8 and TRBJ1-2, is GAGVSQSPRYKVAKRGQDVALRCDPISGHVSLFWYQQALGQGPEFLTYFQNEAQLDKSGLPSDRFFAERPEGSVSTLKIQRTQQEDSAVYLCASSPSHLGYTFGSGTRLTVV.